This T cell receptor (beta chain) was obtained from a study of T cells in Graves' hyperthyroidism and ophthalmopathy. Study-wide results and caveats: Before onset, ophthalmopathy was predicted by the model a median around 6.5 months earlier.

Comments on this clonotype: As yet, its antigen is unknown.

Amplification yielded TCR beta CDR3 regions, with RNA transcripts as the source. HTBI primers were the set used in a first-round RT-PCR of the TCR CDR3. TCRdb processed the multiplex PCR reads anew with MiXCR; each CDR3 protein has one entry. The sample consists of approximately 620,000 distinct CDR3 sequences, approximately 14% of them appearing once. Researchers barred patients who had uncontrolled infection, other autoimmune disease, pregnancy or lactation. The PBMCs were sourced from fresh peripheral blood (about 10 ml). Specimen: blood. The source is a woman aged 25-40 years with Graves' hyperthyroidism that later progressed to Graves' ophthalmopathy.

This chain's CDR3 is CAWSEPGLDTGELFF. The CDR3 DNA reads TGTGCCTGGAGCGAACCCGGATTGGACACCGGGGAGCTGTTTTTT. The V gene is TRBV30, the J gene TRBJ2-2; D not resolved. The CDR3 has 15 residues. Between the trimmed V and J ends, which lost 3 bases and 3 bases, there was a span of 14 bases. Germline-derived CDR1 and CDR2 are GTSNPN and SVGIG (reference sequence).